This entry describes one TCR beta chain. This clone was picked up a small number of times. This receptor's antigen is unknown. Most CVID patients and most healthy controls were of Caucasian heritage. Heparinized peripheral whole blood samples of about 4.5 to 8.5 ml were obtained from each donor. Genomic DNA from adults with common variable immune deficiency (CVID) and from healthy adult controls was used to sequence TCRbeta CDR3 repertoires. A total of some 22 healthy adult volunteers (about 12 female and around ten male; age range roughly 23 to 66 years, mean age about 35) were included in the control group. Diluted blood was density-centrifuged over Hypaque 1077 or Ficoll-Paque to isolate peripheral blood mononuclear cells. Genomic DNA was obtained from unsorted mononuclear cells through either Qiagen column purification or a centrifugation-based method. Equivalent amounts of genomic DNA from CVID and control samples were used as sequencing input. For every sample, a 60 bp segment covering the rearranged TCRbeta CDR3 region was amplified and then sequenced. The immunoSEQ assay, a bias-corrected multiplex PCR with high-throughput sequencing, was employed for TCRbeta amplification. The authors' analysis ran thus. Every unique nucleotide sequence was considered a clone and was annotated with V, D and J genes, copy number and frequency. Sequences were labeled productive if in frame, and non-productive if out of frame or containing stop codons. As previously described, clonality was calculated on the basis of Shannon's entropy. The predicted amino acid sequences of productive clones were used to derive the mean CDR3 Kyte-Doolittle hydropathy. Hierarchical clustering of scaled V gene usage was performed with the R hclust function using Manhattan distance and complete linkage. To assess clone sharing by CDR3 amino acid sequence, 12 repertoires per group were resampled over 100 rounds. The repertoires were screened for more than 55 published EBV-specific TCRbeta sequences and 200 to 250 published CMV-specific TCRbeta sequences. A couple of CVID samples yielding fewer than 10,000 sequences were excluded from analysis, leaving under 45 CVID repertoires. Not all clones reach the TCRdb copy of this immuneACCESS table, which keeps in-frame sequences only. Checked studies attribute under half of the gap to unresolved V genes and leave the rest unexplained. D and trimming were read from the DNA, whereas the V and J calls and clone size are those reported in that table. The sample features 25,000 to 40,000 clones, and none is a singleton. Roughly 4% of the sample belongs to the ten largest clones.

The data were obtained in a study of T cell clonality in common variable immunodeficiency (dated by TCRdb to the mid-2010s). Findings and caveats that apply to the study as a whole: Differences among patients in the CVID cohort limited the correlations between repertoire features and clinical complications. Despite equal DNA input, controls averaged roughly 89,000 unique sequences per sample versus about 31,547 in CVID samples. According to the authors, finding the cause of the higher clonality in CVID would require sequencing the repertoires of T cell subpopulations. CVID TCRbeta sequences were reported to have fewer deletions and N-nucleotide insertions and to lack highly modified clones with 13 or more V deletions. Fewer TCRbeta clones were shared among CVID subjects than among healthy controls (p < 0.0001). Compared with healthy controls, CVID subjects showed increased TCRbeta clonality (t-test p = 0.018), a feature most characteristic of about a third of subjects.

This clonotype was obtained from a person aged 18 to 70 in good health. Input material: peripheral blood mononuclear cells.

CDR3 DNA (partial): TGTGCCAGCAGGGAAGGGGGCAGCTCCTACGAC. Translated, it reads CASREGGSSYD. The CDR3 reads in full as CASREGGSSYDYTF. In this chain, TRBV7-2 is recombined with TRBJ1-2, with 7 junctional bases fitting TRBD1. The missing CDR3 end, 3 residues past where the read stops, is filled in from the germline J gene. The CDR3 has 14 amino acids, counting the end cysteine and phenylalanine. The DNA covers only part of the CDR3, 33 bases in frame from base 1. The germline V gene encodes CDR1 SGHTA and CDR2 FQGNSA.